This paragraph reports one TCR beta chain. What it binds is not known. This CDR3 region has 13 residues. Germline lookup yields CDR1 WSHSY and CDR2 SAAADI. Trimming shortened V by 2 bases and J by 10 bases, and 9 bases separated the two germline ends. TCRdb's copy holds only in-frame clones and misses some; the assay was immunoSEQ multiplex PCR. Of 360,000 or so clones in the sample, roughly 90% were seen once. These data belong to a study of Ad26.COV2.S vaccination and SARS-CoV-2 variants. Findings and caveats of the study: Estimates derived from TCR breadth and depth analyses may have underestimated total T cell responses.

Treatment denoted: roughly 20 received Ad26.COV2.S at low or high dose, single or two shots; about 5 received placebo; per-sample allocation not given. Following the first vaccine or placebo injection, samples were taken on day 63. The sequences come from peripheral blood, collected in a trial of Ad26.COV2.S vaccine versus placebo. This clonotype was sampled from a person between 18 and 59 years old who received the Ad26.COV2.S COVID-19 vaccine or a placebo. The V gene is TRBV10-2, the J gene TRBJ1-6; D is uncertain. The CDR3 loop reads CASSELAGSPLHF. DNA of the CDR3: TGCGCCAGCAGTGAGCTAGCAGGCTCACCCCTCCACTTT.